The 16 T cell receptor beta chains below were found in one sample sequenced in a study of cytotoxic CD8 clonotypes in ibrutinib-treated CLL. Profiling relied on immunoSEQ multiplex PCR, and the TCRdb table lists in-frame clones only, not all of them. The sample shows about 130,000 clones, about 80% of them seen only once. The sequenced sample was PBMCs, obtained after 12 months of ibrutinib treatment. These receptors were collected from a human donor with chronic lymphocytic leukemia.

The chain links TRBV7-9 to TRBJ2-7, with D possibly being TRBD1 or TRBD2 (5 bases each). Germline V gene lookup returns CDR1 SEHNR and CDR2 FQNEAQ (reference sequence). Deletions cut 4 bases from V and 1 base from J, with 14 bases between. The CDR3 has 15 residues. CDR3 residues: CASSSGRLGSYEQYF. Written as DNA, the CDR3 is TGTGCCAGCAGCTCGGGACGCCTGGGGTCCTACGAGCAGTACTTC.

The chain recombines TRBV27 with TRBJ2-1; 10 nucleotides align to TRBD1. V gave up 8 bases and J gave up 7 bases; unmatched junction bases: 2. CDR3 length equals 12 residues. The germline CDR1 and CDR2 sequences are MNHEY and SMNVEV (reference sequence). The CDR3 loop reads CASRTGGNEQFF. CDR3 sequence (DNA): TGTGCCAGCCGGACAGGGGGAAATGAGCAGTTCTTC.

This clone was seen only a few times. This chain uses TRBV30 with TRBJ1-1; the D gene is possibly TRBD1 (5 bases). With 4 bases removed from V and 6 bases from J, the gap between germline ends came to 12 bases. Germline V lookup: CDR1 GTSNPN, CDR2 SVGIG (reference sequence). This CDR3 has 12 amino acids. The CDR3 loop is CAWIVDSPEAFF. The CDR3 DNA is TGTGCCTGGATAGTTGACAGCCCTGAAGCTTTCTTT.

This clone appeared a few times. The chain carries TRBV28 and TRBJ1-1; tentatively, D is TRBD1 (6 bases). In germline, CDR1 is MDHEN, CDR2 SYDVKM. This CDR3 comprises 11 residues. V was clipped by 7 bases and J by 8 bases, with 11 bases between them. The chain's CDR3 is CASNRDEEAFF. The CDR3 nucleotides read TGTGCCAGCAACAGGGATGAGGAAGCTTTCTTT.

CDR3 amino acids: CASSWTSGSSYEQYF. The DNA for the CDR3 is TGTGCCAGCAGCTGGACTAGCGGGAGTTCCTACGAGCAGTACTTC. This chain links TRBV7-2 with TRBJ2-7, with 13 bases matching TRBD2. Germline V gene sequence: CDR1 SGHTA, CDR2 FQGNSA. The CDR3 has 15 amino acids. The V gene end was trimmed by 4 bases and the J gene end by 1 base; junction bases not matched to a gene: 1.

The V and J genes are TRBV28 and TRBJ1-5; TRBD1 might be the D (6 bases). The V gene's germline CDR1 is MDHEN and CDR2 SYDVKM. CDR3 size: 16 residues. The V end lost 7 bases, the J end lost 0 bases, and 16 bases lay between the germline ends. The CDR3 nucleotides read TGTGCCAGCAAAACATGGACAGACTATAGCAATCAGCCCCAGCATTTT. Protein product: CASKTWTDYSNQPQHF.

This chain connects TRBV16 to TRBJ2-3; D call uncertain. This CDR3 is built from 12 residues. V lost 0 bases and J 6 bases, leaving 4 bases between the germline ends. Per the germline V gene, CDR1 is KGHSY and CDR2 is FQNENV. The CDR3 loop reads CASSQSVDTQYF. The CDR3 coding sequence is TGTGCCAGCAGCCAATCGGTCGATACGCAGTATTTT.

The rearrangement uses TRBV28 and TRBJ2-3; TRBD2 matches 7 bases. CDR1 MDHEN and CDR2 SYDVKM come from the germline V gene. The junction had 10 bases not matched to a gene; V was cut back by 2 bases and J by 5 bases. The CDR3 length is 16 residues. DNA for the CDR3: TGTGCCAGCAGTTTAAAAGGTGCGGGAGTGGAAGATACGCAGTATTTT. Protein product: CASSLKGAGVEDTQYF.

The V and J genes are TRBV4-2 and TRBJ2-3; 11 bases fit TRBD2. V dropped 0 bases and J dropped 5; count of bases not matched to a gene: 10. The V gene's germline CDR1 is LGHNA and CDR2 YNFKEQ. The CDR3 has 18 amino acids. The CDR3 protein is CASSQDSVLAGVIDTQYF. The CDR3 DNA sequence: TGTGCCAGCAGCCAAGATAGTGTACTAGCGGGAGTAATAGATACGCAGTATTTT.

The V call is TRBV4-3, the J call TRBJ1-2; D remains ambiguous. V lost 0 bases and J lost 4, with 6 bases in between. The CDR3 is made up of 13 amino acids. Germline V CDR1 and CDR2: LGHNA, YSLEER. CDR3 nucleotides: TGCGCCAGCAGCCAAGAGGGAACCTATGGCTACACCTTC. Translating it yields CASSQEGTYGYTF.

This clone occurred a few times. The gene calls are TRBV6-7 and TRBJ1-1; D remains unclear. TRBV6-7 is flagged as an ORF with uncertain function. V was clipped by 7 bases and J by 4 bases, with 7 bases between them. CDR3 length equals 11 residues. CDR3 coding DNA: TGTGCCAGCAATCGAAGCACTGAAGCTTTCTTT. This gives the protein CASNRSTEAFF.

This chain connects TRBV7-9 to TRBJ1-1; the D gene is possibly TRBD1 (5 bases). CDR1 and CDR2 (germline): SEHNR, FQNEAQ (reference sequence). The V end was cut by 6 bases, the J end by 1 base, with 18 bases between. The CDR3 is made up of 16 amino acids. The CDR3 protein is CASRASAGRRNTEAFF. The CDR3 DNA reads TGTGCCAGCAGGGCTAGTGCAGGGCGGCGGAACACTGAAGCTTTCTTT.

The chain combines TRBV5-1 with TRBJ2-7; 13 positions match TRBD2. The CDR3 spans 15 residues. The ends lost 4 bases at V and 0 bases at J; junction bases unmatched: 1. Germline V gene sequence: CDR1 SGHRS, CDR2 YFSETQ. The CDR3 sequence: CASSGLAGVSYEQYF. The CDR3 DNA follows: TGCGCCAGCAGCGGACTAGCGGGAGTCTCCTACGAGCAGTACTTC.

This clone was observed once. V and J are TRBV6-5 and TRBJ1-1, with 8 bases matching TRBD1. Germline loops: CDR1 MNHEY, CDR2 SVGAGI. Trimming at V came to 7 bases and at J to 7 bases, leaving 11 bases not matched to a gene. This CDR3 is 14 amino acids long. CDR3 nucleotide sequence: TGTGCCAGCACTCCGGAGACAGGGGCGGTTGAAGCTTTCTTT. Residues: CASTPETGAVEAFF.

The chain is built from TRBV7-9 and TRBJ2-7, with D possibly TRBD2 on 6 matching bases. The CDR3 covers 15 residues. Trimming stripped 2 bases from V and 2 bases from J, with 13 bases between. Germline V gene data show CDR1 as SEHNR and CDR2 as FQNEAQ (reference sequence). CDR3 in DNA: TGTGCCAGCAGCTTATCATCGGGAGCCCCCTACGAGCAGTACTTC. The encoded protein is CASSLSSGAPYEQYF.

The chain couples TRBV5-6 to TRBJ2-3, with D tentatively TRBD1 (6 bases). CDR3 length: 15 residues. Trimming cost V 1 base and J 9 bases, with 18 bases left between them. Germline V gene data show CDR1 as SGHDT and CDR2 as YYEEEE. The CDR3 here is CASSLFSGTSVTQYF. The CDR3 bases are TGTGCCAGCAGCTTGTTTTCAGGGACATCCGTGACGCAGTATTTT.